The present entry profiles one T cell receptor (beta chain) with its context. This clonotype was observed a few times. Its antigen has not been determined. No much larger clonotype is one base removed from it; base qualities were not supplied. A patient counted as having stable Graves' hyperthyroidism if no progression to ophthalmopathy occurred over 18 months of follow-up. Hyperthyroidism patients were newly diagnosed, with disease duration under 2 months, and aged 18 to 65 years. The study excluded patients with uncontrolled infections, other autoimmune diseases, pregnancy or lactation. Diagnoses relied on clinical symptoms, serum thyroxine and TRAb, thyroid ultrasound and orbital computed tomography. Ficoll-Paque density gradient centrifugation was used to isolate PBMCs from around 9.1 ml of fresh peripheral blood. Trizol reagent was used to extract total RNA, and RNA quality was then checked on an Agilent 2100 Bioanalyzer.

The data derive from a study of T cells in Graves' hyperthyroidism and ophthalmopathy (dated by TCRdb to about 2019). About the investigation overall: Peripheral blood was collected at initial diagnosis, before any treatment. To identify TCR V-J signatures that set the groups apart, the researchers used a discovery cohort of 90 to 100 patients, made up of 40 to 45 with Graves' ophthalmopathy and some 60 with stable Graves' hyperthyroidism. An independent validation cohort of around 19 hyperthyroidism patients and some 15 patients who later progressed to ophthalmopathy tested prospective prediction of ophthalmopathy. The 75 to 100 discovery patients were randomly split 7:3 into training and test sets. In about 6 Graves' hyperthyroidism patients, the study also compared T-cell repertoires from thyroid tissue with T-cell repertoires from blood. Following sampling, methimazole starting at 30 mg daily was given to hyperthyroidism patients, and high-dose intravenous methylprednisolone was given to ophthalmopathy patients. TCR Vbeta CDR3 sequencing of 135 peripheral blood samples (under 45 ophthalmopathy, 70 to 85 hyperthyroidism and some 17 progressor patients) is reported in the paper.

Findings and caveats that apply to the study as a whole: A model built on a 13 V-J signature distinguished ophthalmopathy from stable hyperthyroidism, reaching about 88% sensitivity and about 81% specificity in cross-validation and 80%/75% in testing. Blood samples also contained most of the expanded thyroid clonotypes (frequency above 0.001), which suggests that blood repertoires may reflect thyroid immune responses. In validation, the model predicted progression to ophthalmopathy with 65% to 71% sensitivity and about 73% specificity, a median of about 6 months before onset. No statistical method was used to set the sample size in advance, and investigators knew the group allocation.

The TCR beta CDR3 regions were amplified from RNA transcripts. The TCR CDR3 was subjected to a first round of RT-PCR using the HTBI primer set and the Qiagen OneStep RT-PCR kit. A second multiplex PCR round built the libraries, followed by size selection and purification. Sequencing of the libraries was done on an Illumina HiSeq2000 using paired-end 100 bp reads. The authors' pipeline ran thus. SOAPnuke was used to process the raw data, removing reads that contained adapters or uncalled bases, had a mean Phred below 15, or lacked an exact match to the constant primer or identifier. High-quality paired reads were merged using COPE v1.2.5, and each unique nucleotide sequence was defined as a clonotype. MiTCR v1.1 was used to align the clonotypes against IMGT TRBV, TRBD and TRBJ reference segments. Analysis was restricted to V-J combinations with a frequency above 0.0001, which covered over 98% of repertoires. The TCS score was defined as F50 (clonal expansion) divided by E x V (chaos), with BLOSUM62-based TCRdist calculated between CDR3 peptides within each V-J. Welch's t-statistics and random forest reduced 500 to 550 V-J features to fewer than 15, which were used in a naive Bayes classifier (R e1071). TCRdb took the public reads, trimmed them with fastp at Q25, ran MiXCR for clone calling and kept in-frame beta chains. Merged by CDR3 protein, the rows form single entries marked with the most common genes and DNA. V and J calls and clone size were set by TCRdb, not the authors. This sample comprises a few hundred thousand distinct CDR3 sequences, 14% of them detected only once. About 15% of the sample lies in the top ten.

Material: blood. This receptor was obtained from a middle-aged woman with Graves' hyperthyroidism.

The CDR3 corresponds to CASSLGGGGVDEQFF. The bases read TGTGCCAGCAGCTTGGGAGGTGGCGGGGTAGATGAGCAGTTCTTC. The V and J segments used are TRBV5-4 and TRBJ2-1; TRBD2 is perhaps the D gene, given 6 matching bases. According to the germline V gene (reference sequence), CDR1 reads SGHNT and CDR2 reads YYREEE. From the cysteine up to the phenylalanine, the CDR3 has a length of 15 residues. The retained sequence is limited to the CDR3, 45 bases, with the frame set at the first base. V is reduced by 0 bases and J by 8 bases, leaving a spacing of 15 bases between them. The CDR3 plus the reference TRBV5-4 and TRBJ2-1 genes for the other parts give the full variable domain: ETGVTQSPTHLIKTRGQQVTLRCSSQSGHNTVSWYQQALGQGPQFIFQYYREEENGRGNFPPRFSGLQFPNYSSELNVNALELDDSALYLCASSLGGGGVDEQFFGPGTRLTVL.